A single sample is the source of the 26 T cell receptor beta chains below, sequenced in a study of blood T cell repertoires in COVID-19. Sequenced by immunoSEQ multiplex PCR; TCRdb stores in-frame clones only, minus some. This table holds 110,000 or so clones, about 88% found once. The sequenced material came from peripheral blood. The receptors here all came from a woman between 70 and 85 years old who had recovered from COVID-19.

The chain employs TRBV28 and TRBJ1-1, with D unclear. With 7 bases removed from V and 3 bases from J, the gap between germline ends came to 9 bases. The CDR3 has 12 residues. Germline V gene data show CDR1 as MDHEN and CDR2 as SYDVKM. This CDR3 reads CASISGYTEAFF. The CDR3 nucleotides read TGTGCCAGCATCTCAGGCTACACTGAAGCTTTCTTT.

V is TRBV12-3 or TRBV12-4 and J is TRBJ1-1; D call uncertain. The ends were cut back, 5 bases at V and 6 bases at J, with 10 bases in the middle. CDR3 length: 12 residues. The DNA for the CDR3 is TGTGCCAGCAGTCCCCGGAGGGCTGAAGCTTTCTTT. Amino acids: CASSPRRAEAFF.

This chain connects TRBV7-3 to TRBJ1-1; TRBD1 aligns across 7 bases. V was pared by 5 bases and J by 1 base, with 1 base of the junction left unmatched. Per germline, CDR1 SGHTA and CDR2 FQGTGA. This CDR3 comprises 13 residues. The CDR3 sequence is CASSRQGNTEAFF. CDR3 coding DNA: TGTGCCAGCAGCCGACAGGGGAACACTGAAGCTTTCTTT.

The chain couples TRBV30 to TRBJ1-4, with a possible D match to TRBD1 (5 bases). Germline V gene lookup returns CDR1 GTSNPN and CDR2 SVGIG (reference sequence). V lost 3 bases to trimming and J lost 10 bases, with 18 bases between them. This CDR3 is built from 14 residues. CDR3 loop: CAWRIGQGGVKLFF. DNA for the CDR3: TGTGCCTGGAGAATAGGGCAGGGAGGCGTAAAACTGTTTTTT.

The chain couples TRBV19 to TRBJ1-5; the match to TRBD1 covers 7 bases. There are 13 residues in the CDR3. Trimming removed 7 bases from V and 6 bases from J; junction bases left unmatched: 6. CDR1 LNHDA and CDR2 SQIVND come from the germline V gene (reference sequence). This chain's CDR3 is CASTGRGVQPQHF. The DNA for the CDR3 is TGTGCCAGTACGGGCAGGGGGGTTCAGCCCCAGCATTTT.

This chain uses TRBV11-2 with TRBJ2-1, with 9 positions matching TRBD1. This CDR3 spans 17 amino acids. V was clipped by 5 bases and J by 1 base; unmatched bases: 9. Germline CDR1 is SGHAT and CDR2 is FQNNGV. The CDR3 region has the DNA TGTGCCAGCAGCCTTGCGACCGGGACAGGGTCCTACAATGAGCAGTTCTTC. As protein: CASSLATGTGSYNEQFF.

This sequence joins TRBV30 and TRBJ1-5, with D unclear. Per germline, CDR1 GTSNPN and CDR2 SVGIG (reference sequence). V shed 2 bases and J shed 6 bases, with 8 bases lying between them. This CDR3 has 12 residues. CDR3 DNA: TGTGCCTGGAGTTGGGCGCGTCAGCCCCAGCATTTT. Translation: CAWSWARQPQHF.

The gene calls are TRBV19 and TRBJ1-4; 7 nucleotides match TRBD1. Losses at the gene ends were 6 bases for V and 7 bases for J; bases not matched to a gene: 14. Germline V gene data show CDR1 as LNHDA and CDR2 as SQIVND (reference sequence). This CDR3 is built from 16 residues. The CDR3 is CASRPVRGGVSEKLFF. CDR3 nucleotides: TGTGCCAGTAGGCCTGTCCGAGGGGGCGTCAGTGAAAAACTGTTTTTT.

This clone was picked up one time. The CDR3, as DNA: TGTGCCAGCAGCCGGGACAGGGGCTACTACGAGCAGTACTTC. Protein product: CASSRDRGYYEQYF. The chain uses TRBV4-2 and TRBJ2-7; TRBD1 matches at 10 bases. V lost 4 bases to trimming and J lost 3 bases; unmatched junction nucleotides: 3. Germline V gene sequence: CDR1 LGHNA, CDR2 YNFKEQ. The CDR3 loop spans 14 amino acids.

The chain links TRBV6-5 to TRBJ2-2; 8 bases fit TRBD1. J was trimmed by 5 bases and V by 8 bases; bases with no gene match: 10. This CDR3 region has 15 residues. Per germline, CDR1 MNHEY and CDR2 SVGAGI. The CDR3 DNA follows: TGTGCCAGCGCCCCGACAGGGGTTTTTACCGGGGAGCTGTTTTTT. This codes for CASAPTGVFTGELFF.

V usage is TRBV18 and J usage is TRBJ2-5; TRBD2 might be the D (5 bases). V dropped 4 bases and J dropped 2 bases, with 14 bases sitting between them. The CDR3 is 15 residues long. Germline CDR1 and CDR2: KGHSH and LQKENI. The CDR3: CASSRMGGGQETQYF. For the CDR3, the DNA is TGTGCCAGCTCACGAATGGGTGGCGGGCAAGAGACCCAGTACTTC.

This clone was observed a single time. The chain uses TRBV28 and TRBJ1-5; D might be TRBD1 (5 bases). This CDR3 is built from 18 residues. The ends were cut back, 6 bases at V and 0 bases at J, with 21 bases in the middle. Germline V gives CDR1 MDHEN, CDR2 SYDVKM. CDR3 amino acids: CASSRARRQTYSNQPQHF. The DNA of the CDR3 is TGTGCCAGCAGCCGGGCCCGGAGACAGACTTATAGCAATCAGCCCCAGCATTTT.

The chain employs TRBV20-1 and TRBJ2-7; 8 bases match TRBD2. Germline V gene sequence: CDR1 DFQATT, CDR2 SNEGSKA (reference sequence). V lost 3 bases, J lost 2 bases, and 9 bases stayed unmatched. The CDR3 loop spans 15 amino acids. The chain's CDR3 is CSASPGGGHAYEQYF. The CDR3 nucleotides read TGCAGTGCTAGTCCCGGGGGGGGGCACGCCTACGAGCAGTACTTC.

This rearrangement joins TRBV19 to TRBJ2-1; D remains ambiguous. V was pared by 5 bases and J by 0 bases, with 14 bases between. The germline CDR1 and CDR2 sequences are LNHDA and SQIVND (reference sequence). CDR3 length: 16 residues. The chain's CDR3 is CASSPRSLSSYNEQFF. As DNA, the CDR3 is TGTGCCAGTAGTCCCCGAAGCCTAAGCTCCTACAATGAGCAGTTCTTC.

The chain employs TRBV30 and TRBJ1-2; D call uncertain. Trimming took off 5 bases at V and 4 bases at J, with 17 bases between the two ends. Germline V gene sequence: CDR1 GTSNPN, CDR2 SVGIG (reference sequence). The CDR3 covers 14 residues. DNA of the CDR3: TGTGCCTGGGCCCCCGGACGGACTCTCTATGGCTACACCTTC. This codes for CAWAPGRTLYGYTF.

This clone was detected only once. This chain uses TRBV19 with TRBJ2-1; TRBD2 matches at 10 bases. V shed 5 bases and J 8 bases; nucleotides not matched to a gene: 9. The CDR3 is 15 residues long. Germline loops: CDR1 LNHDA, CDR2 SQIVND (reference sequence). The CDR3 DNA follows: TGTGCCAGTAGTCCCCAAGGGAGCGGGGGGGATGAGCAGTTCTTC. Translation: CASSPQGSGGDEQFF.

The chain couples TRBV18 to TRBJ1-6; TRBD1 is a possible D gene (6 bases). Germline CDR1 KGHSH, CDR2 LQKENI. V was shortened by 0 bases and J by 8 bases, with 14 bases between the two germline ends. The CDR3 loop spans 16 amino acids. CDR3 coding DNA: TGTGCCAGCTCACCACCAAAGGGGGAGGGGGATTCACCCCTCCACTTT. The encoded protein is CASSPPKGEGDSPLHF. Combining the CDR3 with reference TRBV18 and TRBJ1-6 gives the whole variable domain NAGVMQNPRHLVRRRGQEARLRCSPMKGHSHVYWYRQLPEEGLKFMVYLQKENIIDESGMPKERFSAEFPKEGPSILRIQQVVRGDSAAYFCASSPPKGEGDSPLHFGNGTRLTVT.

The V call is TRBV28, the J call TRBJ1-4, with D perhaps matching TRBD1 (6 bases). The CDR3 is 15 amino acids. The V and J ends lost 7 bases and 2 bases respectively, with 14 bases between them. Per germline, CDR1 MDHEN and CDR2 SYDVKM. The CDR3 DNA follows: TGTGCCAGCAACCTCCCCGGACAGACTAATGAAAAACTGTTTTTT. Amino acid sequence: CASNLPGQTNEKLFF.

The chain is built from TRBV27 and TRBJ2-7; D possibly corresponds to TRBD2 (6 bases). In germline, CDR1 is MNHEY, CDR2 SMNVEV (reference sequence). Trimming shortened V by 2 bases and J by 6 bases, and 11 bases separated the two germline ends. The length of the CDR3 is 13 residues. The CDR3 region is CASSLMTRGEQYF. The CDR3 nucleotides are TGTGCCAGCAGTTTAATGACTAGGGGCGAGCAGTACTTC.

This clone appeared a single time. The gene calls are TRBV3-1 (or the pseudogene TRBV3-2) and TRBJ1-1; D is unresolved. This CDR3 comprises 13 residues. Germline CDR1 reads LGHDT; CDR2 reads YNNKEL (reference sequence). With 3 bases removed from V and 7 bases from J, the gap between germline ends came to 12 bases. The CDR3 sequence: CASSQGSHSEAFF. CDR3 nucleotides: TGTGCCAGCAGCCAGGGCAGCCATAGTGAAGCTTTCTTT.

This clone was seen once. The V and J genes are TRBV7-2 and TRBJ1-5, with 9 bases aligning to TRBD1. Germline V CDR1 and CDR2: SGHTA, FQGNSA. This CDR3 region has 14 residues. V shed 6 bases, J shed 2 bases, and the junction held 2 bases outside the gene matches. As DNA, the CDR3 is TGTGCCAGCAGTACAGGGGGCGGCAATCAGCCCCAGCATTTT. It specifies CASSTGGGNQPQHF. Full variable domain (outside the CDR3, taken from reference TRBV7-2 and TRBJ1-5): GAGVSQSPSNKVTEKGKDVELRCDPISGHTALYWYRQSLGQGLEFLIYFQGNSAPDKSGLPSDRFSAERTGGSVSTLTIQRTQQEDSAVYLCASSTGGGNQPQHFGDGTRLSIL.

This chain uses TRBV3-1 (or the pseudogene TRBV3-2) with TRBJ1-2, with D uncertain. The ends were cut back, 10 bases at V and 7 bases at J, with 19 bases in the middle. The CDR3 contains 13 residues. From germline, CDR1 is LGHDT and CDR2 YNNKEL (reference sequence). This CDR3 reads CANKWRVFGGYTF. Written as DNA, the CDR3 is TGTGCCAACAAATGGCGGGTATTTGGTGGCTACACCTTC.

CDR3 residues: CASNQGGRADTQYF. In DNA form, the CDR3 reads TGTGCCAGTAATCAAGGGGGCAGGGCAGATACGCAGTATTTT. The chain combines TRBV19 with TRBJ2-3, with 7 positions matching TRBD1. The CDR3 contains 14 residues. V dropped 7 bases and J dropped 4; count of bases not matched to a gene: 8. Germline V gene lookup returns CDR1 LNHDA and CDR2 SQIVND (reference sequence).

The chain has TRBV6-4 and TRBJ2-4; 9 bases map to TRBD1. This CDR3 comprises 17 residues. Unmatched junction bases numbered 17, after V lost 6 bases and J lost 8 bases. Germline V gene sequence: CDR1 MRHNA, CDR2 SNTAGT. CDR3 protein: CASRHRTGDRLSYIQYF. CDR3 bases: TGTGCCAGCAGGCACCGGACAGGGGACAGGTTGTCTTACATTCAGTACTTC.

V is TRBV28 and J is TRBJ1-2; the D is unclear. Germline V gives CDR1 MDHEN, CDR2 SYDVKM. Trimming shortened V by 3 bases and J by 6 bases, and 11 bases separated the two germline ends. CDR3 length equals 13 residues. In DNA, the CDR3 is TGTGCCAGCAGTTTCGTCTGGCAGGATGGCTACACCTTC. Amino acid sequence: CASSFVWQDGYTF.

The V call is TRBV24-1, the J call TRBJ2-3; D is uncertain. The CDR3 runs 16 residues. Per germline, CDR1 KGHDR and CDR2 SFDVKD. The V gene lost 3 bases and the J gene lost 0 bases, with 12 bases spanning the gap. This CDR3 is CATSDQLAQSTDTQYF. CDR3 in DNA: TGTGCCACCAGTGATCAATTGGCCCAGAGCACAGATACGCAGTATTTT.